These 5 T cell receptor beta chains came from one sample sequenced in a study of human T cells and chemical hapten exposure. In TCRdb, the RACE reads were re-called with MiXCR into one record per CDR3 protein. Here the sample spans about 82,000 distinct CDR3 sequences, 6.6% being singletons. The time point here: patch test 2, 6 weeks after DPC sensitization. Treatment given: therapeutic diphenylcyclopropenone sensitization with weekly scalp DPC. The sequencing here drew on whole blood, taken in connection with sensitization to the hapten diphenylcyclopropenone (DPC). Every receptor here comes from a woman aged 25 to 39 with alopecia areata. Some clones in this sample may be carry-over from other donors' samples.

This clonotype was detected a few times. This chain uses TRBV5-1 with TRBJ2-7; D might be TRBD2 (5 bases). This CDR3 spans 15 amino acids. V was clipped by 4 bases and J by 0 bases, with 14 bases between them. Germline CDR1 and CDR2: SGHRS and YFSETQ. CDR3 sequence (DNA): TGCGCCAGCAGCCCATTAAGGACTGCCTCCTACGAGCAGTACTTC. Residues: CASSPLRTASYEQYF.

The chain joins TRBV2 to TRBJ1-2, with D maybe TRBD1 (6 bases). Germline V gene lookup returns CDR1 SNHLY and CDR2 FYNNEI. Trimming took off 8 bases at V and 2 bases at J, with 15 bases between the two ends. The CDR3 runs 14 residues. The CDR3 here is CASYATQGNYGYTF. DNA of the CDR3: TGTGCCAGCTACGCAACTCAGGGGAACTATGGCTACACCTTC.

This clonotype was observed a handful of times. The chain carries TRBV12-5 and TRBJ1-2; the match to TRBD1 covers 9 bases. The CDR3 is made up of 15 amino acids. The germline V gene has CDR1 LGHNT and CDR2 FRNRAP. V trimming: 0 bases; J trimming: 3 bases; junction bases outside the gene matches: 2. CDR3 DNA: TGTGCTAGTGGTTTGGTTTGGACAGGGGACTATGGCTACACCTTC. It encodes CASGLVWTGDYGYTF.

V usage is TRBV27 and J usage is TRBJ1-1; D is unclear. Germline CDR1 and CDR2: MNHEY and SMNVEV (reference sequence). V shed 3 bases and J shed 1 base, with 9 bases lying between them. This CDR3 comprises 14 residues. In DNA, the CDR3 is TGTGCCAGCAGTTTCAGGCGGGGGAACACTGAAGCTTTCTTT. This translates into CASSFRRGNTEAFF.

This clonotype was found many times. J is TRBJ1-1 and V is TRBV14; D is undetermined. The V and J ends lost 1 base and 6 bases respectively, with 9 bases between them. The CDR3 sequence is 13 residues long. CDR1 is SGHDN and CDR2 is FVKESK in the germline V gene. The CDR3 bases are TGTGCCAGCAGCCAAGGGAGCCCGGCTGAAGCTTTCTTT. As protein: CASSQGSPAEAFF. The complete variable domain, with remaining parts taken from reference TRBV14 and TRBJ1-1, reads EAGVTQFPSHSVIEKGQTVTLRCDPISGHDNLYWYRRVMGKEIKFLLHFVKESKQDESGMPNNRFLAERTGGTYSTLKVQPAELEDSGVYFCASSQGSPAEAFFGQGTRLTVV.